Listed below are T cell receptor beta chains from one sample, sequenced in a study of cytomegalovirus exposure and HLA in healthy donors. The data were produced by immunoSEQ multiplex PCR, yet TCRdb's version contains in-frame clones alone and is incomplete. The sample records 100,000 to 150,000 clones, 89% being singletons. The sequencing sample was made of PBMCs. These TCRs come from a woman aged 18 to 35 in good health and CMV-seronegative. CDR3s include the opening cysteine and the closing phenylalanine or tryptophan. Each record gives: J gene, V gene, D gene, clone size, CDR3 protein, CDR3 DNA. A D gene is named only where the DNA matches it firmly. The size field is filled for only some rows; it gives once, few, many or a size class.

j_gene: TRBJ1-1; v_gene: TRBV11-3; d_gene: NA; abundance: NA; CDR3aa: CASSYNLRDKDTEAFF; CDR3nt: TGTGCCAGCAGCTATAACCTCCGGGACAAAGACACTGAAGCTTTCTTT
j_gene: TRBJ2-1; v_gene: TRBV5-1; d_gene: NA; abundance: NA; CDR3aa: CASHLGGRGYNEQFF; CDR3nt: TGCGCCAGCCACCTCGGTGGGAGAGGGTACAATGAGCAGTTCTTC
j_gene: TRBJ1-1; v_gene: TRBV12-5; d_gene: NA; abundance: NA; CDR3aa: CASGFDGGVTEAFF; CDR3nt: TGTGCTAGTGGTTTTGATGGGGGCGTAACTGAAGCTTTCTTT
j_gene: TRBJ1-1; v_gene: TRBV6-5; d_gene: NA; abundance: once; CDR3aa: CASRTGLEAFF; CDR3nt: TGTGCCAGCAGAACAGGGCTTGAAGCTTTCTTT
j_gene: TRBJ1-2; v_gene: TRBV6-6; d_gene: TRBD1; abundance: NA; CDR3aa: CASRRDRGHSGYTF; CDR3nt: TGTGCCAGCAGGAGGGACAGGGGGCATAGTGGCTACACCTTC
j_gene: TRBJ1-2; v_gene: TRBV30; d_gene: NA; abundance: NA; CDR3aa: CAWEYEREGYTF; CDR3nt: TGTGCCTGGGAGTACGAACGGGAAGGCTACACCTTC
j_gene: TRBJ1-2; v_gene: TRBV4-1; d_gene: NA; abundance: NA; CDR3aa: CASSPIGAYGYTF; CDR3nt: TGCGCCAGCAGCCCGATTGGGGCTTATGGCTACACCTTC
j_gene: TRBJ2-7; v_gene: TRBV27; d_gene: NA; abundance: NA; CDR3aa: CATSRGITYEQYF; CDR3nt: TGTGCCACTTCGCGCGGGATTACCTACGAGCAGTACTTC
j_gene: TRBJ1-5; v_gene: TRBV12-5; d_gene: TRBD1; abundance: NA; CDR3aa: CASGLGDSPNQPQHF; CDR3nt: TGTGCTAGTGGTTTGGGGGACAGCCCCAATCAGCCCCAGCATTTT
j_gene: TRBJ2-2; v_gene: TRBV4-1; d_gene: NA; abundance: NA; CDR3aa: CASSQEGWVGGTGELFF; CDR3nt: TGCGCCAGCAGCCAAGAAGGCTGGGTCGGAGGAACCGGGGAGCTGTTTTTT
j_gene: TRBJ2-1; v_gene: TRBV11-3; d_gene: NA; abundance: NA; CDR3aa: CASSLTLGAISYNEQFF; CDR3nt: TGTGCCAGCAGCTTAACTCTAGGTGCCATCTCCTACAATGAGCAGTTCTTC
j_gene: TRBJ2-2; v_gene: TRBV2; d_gene: NA; abundance: NA; CDR3aa: CASSPRPTGTGELFF; CDR3nt: TGTGCCAGCAGTCCTCGTCCCACGGGCACCGGGGAGCTGTTTTTT
j_gene: TRBJ2-7; v_gene: TRBV9; d_gene: TRBD2; abundance: NA; CDR3aa: CASSPSGGDSYEQYF; CDR3nt: TGTGCCAGCAGCCCAAGCGGGGGGGATTCCTACGAGCAGTACTTC
j_gene: TRBJ2-3; v_gene: TRBV19; d_gene: TRBD1; abundance: NA; CDR3aa: CASTGGATDTQYF; CDR3nt: TGTGCCAGCACAGGGGGCGCAACAGATACGCAGTATTTT
j_gene: TRBJ1-1; v_gene: TRBV7-9; d_gene: TRBD1; abundance: NA; CDR3aa: CASSHPGQGGTEAFF; CDR3nt: TGTGCCAGCAGCCACCCAGGACAGGGGGGCACTGAAGCTTTCTTT
j_gene: TRBJ2-1; v_gene: TRBV9; d_gene: TRBD2; abundance: NA; CDR3aa: CASSVGASGFNEQFF; CDR3nt: TGTGCCAGCAGCGTAGGGGCTAGCGGTTTCAATGAGCAGTTCTTC
j_gene: TRBJ2-7; v_gene: TRBV19; d_gene: TRBD2; abundance: NA; CDR3aa: CASSISTSGFYEQYF; CDR3nt: TGTGCCAGTAGTATTTCTACTAGCGGTTTCTACGAGCAGTACTTC
j_gene: TRBJ2-2; v_gene: TRBV9; d_gene: NA; abundance: NA; CDR3aa: CASSAQQGTGELFF; CDR3nt: TGTGCCAGCAGCGCCCAACAGGGAACCGGGGAGCTGTTTTTT
j_gene: TRBJ1-4; v_gene: TRBV5-1; d_gene: NA; abundance: once; CDR3aa: CASRAGAGEKLFF; CDR3nt: TGCGCCAGCAGAGCGGGAGCTGGTGAAAAACTGTTTTTT
j_gene: TRBJ2-2; v_gene: TRBV5-4; d_gene: TRBD2; abundance: NA; CDR3aa: CASSLEGLVRRELFF; CDR3nt: TGTGCCAGCAGCTTGGAGGGACTAGTACGGAGGGAGCTGTTTTTT
j_gene: TRBJ1-2; v_gene: TRBV2; d_gene: TRBD1; abundance: NA; CDR3aa: CASSEGQGERGYTF; CDR3nt: TGTGCCAGCAGTGAAGGACAGGGGGAACGAGGCTACACCTTC
j_gene: TRBJ2-2; v_gene: TRBV28; d_gene: TRBD2; abundance: NA; CDR3aa: CASSSSGRTGELFF; CDR3nt: TGTGCCAGCAGTTCCAGCGGGAGGACCGGGGAGCTGTTTTTT
j_gene: TRBJ2-7; v_gene: TRBV4-2; d_gene: NA; abundance: NA; CDR3aa: CASSQEELPGSYEQYF; CDR3nt: TGTGCCAGCAGCCAAGAGGAGCTACCAGGGTCCTACGAGCAGTACTTC
j_gene: TRBJ1-1; v_gene: TRBV11-3; d_gene: NA; abundance: NA; CDR3aa: CASSLVGQGLAFF; CDR3nt: TGTGCCAGCAGCTTAGTAGGCCAGGGGCTAGCTTTCTTT
j_gene: TRBJ2-7; v_gene: TRBV7-2; d_gene: TRBD2; abundance: NA; CDR3aa: CASSLGGISGKYEQYF; CDR3nt: TGTGCCAGCAGCTTAGGTGGAATTAGCGGGAAATACGAGCAGTACTTC
j_gene: TRBJ2-1; v_gene: TRBV11-3; d_gene: TRBD2; abundance: NA; CDR3aa: CASSSPNSGSSYNEQFF; CDR3nt: TGTGCCAGCAGCTCACCGAATAGCGGGAGCTCCTACAATGAGCAGTTCTTC
j_gene: TRBJ1-4; v_gene: TRBV5-6; d_gene: TRBD1; abundance: NA; CDR3aa: CASSLAGQGSEKLFF; CDR3nt: TGTGCCAGCAGCTTGGCAGGACAGGGGAGTGAAAAACTGTTTTTT
j_gene: TRBJ1-2; v_gene: TRBV7-2; d_gene: NA; abundance: NA; CDR3aa: CASSPRIEGVDGYTF; CDR3nt: TGTGCCAGCAGCCCCAGAATCGAGGGAGTAGACGGCTACACCTTC
j_gene: TRBJ1-5; v_gene: TRBV19; d_gene: NA; abundance: NA; CDR3aa: CASSDGTPNQPQHF; CDR3nt: TGTGCCAGTAGTGACGGGACACCGAATCAGCCCCAGCATTTT
j_gene: TRBJ2-1; v_gene: TRBV9; d_gene: TRBD1; abundance: NA; CDR3aa: CASSASRRDRGSNEQFF; CDR3nt: TGTGCCAGCAGCGCCTCGAGGAGGGACAGGGGGTCTAATGAGCAGTTCTTC
j_gene: TRBJ2-7; v_gene: TRBV4-1; d_gene: NA; abundance: NA; CDR3aa: CASSQDEAQGPTYEQYF; CDR3nt: TGCGCCAGCAGCCAAGATGAGGCCCAGGGGCCCACCTACGAGCAGTACTTC
j_gene: TRBJ2-1; v_gene: TRBV5-1; d_gene: NA; abundance: NA; CDR3aa: CASSLIRSPNEQFF; CDR3nt: TGCGCCAGCAGCTTGATTAGGAGTCCCAATGAGCAGTTCTTC
j_gene: TRBJ2-1; v_gene: TRBV19; d_gene: NA; abundance: NA; CDR3aa: CASSISAAGSNEQFF; CDR3nt: TGTGCCAGTAGTATCTCAGCAGCGGGTAGCAATGAGCAGTTCTTC
j_gene: TRBJ2-3; v_gene: TRBV2; d_gene: NA; abundance: NA; CDR3aa: CASREGADTQYF; CDR3nt: TGTGCCAGCAGGGAGGGTGCAGATACGCAGTATTTT
j_gene: TRBJ2-5; v_gene: TRBV28; d_gene: NA; abundance: NA; CDR3aa: CASSFVGETQYF; CDR3nt: TGTGCCAGCAGTTTTGTCGGAGAGACCCAGTACTTC